This T cell receptor (beta chain) was retrieved from a study of CD8 T cells in Susac syndrome. An amount of RNA that ranged from roughly 0.5 to 1 ug was reverse transcribed with random hexamers. TCR beta CDR3 was amplified by immunoSEQ covering 54 Vbeta and 13 Jbeta. Using its own MiXCR run on the immunoSEQ multiplex PCR reads, TCRdb lists one record per CDR3 protein. This table has roughly 330,000 distinct CDR3 sequences, about 90% appearing once. Sequencing targeted TCR beta in T cells from blood (CD8+ and CD4+). TEMRA cells were FACS-enriched, and CD8+ and CD4+ T cells were isolated negatively. This clonotype was sampled from a human donor with multiple sclerosis. Material for sequencing was CD4+ T cells from PBMCs.

The CDR3 loop reads CASSVTTMNTEAFF. DNA of the CDR3: TGTGCCAGCAGCGTAACAACCATGAACACTGAAGCTTTCTTT. The rearrangement uses TRBV9 and TRBJ1-1; D is uncertain. Per germline, CDR1 SGDLS and CDR2 YYNGEE. This CDR3 is 14 amino acids long. The V end was cut by 1 base, the J end by 0 bases, with 7 bases between. Full variable domain (outside the CDR3, taken from reference TRBV9 and TRBJ1-1): DSGVTQTPKHLITATGQRVTLRCSPRSGDLSVYWYQQSLDQGLQFLIQYYNGEERAKGNILERFSAQQFPDLHSELNLSSLELGDSALYFCASSVTTMNTEAFFGQGTRLTVV.